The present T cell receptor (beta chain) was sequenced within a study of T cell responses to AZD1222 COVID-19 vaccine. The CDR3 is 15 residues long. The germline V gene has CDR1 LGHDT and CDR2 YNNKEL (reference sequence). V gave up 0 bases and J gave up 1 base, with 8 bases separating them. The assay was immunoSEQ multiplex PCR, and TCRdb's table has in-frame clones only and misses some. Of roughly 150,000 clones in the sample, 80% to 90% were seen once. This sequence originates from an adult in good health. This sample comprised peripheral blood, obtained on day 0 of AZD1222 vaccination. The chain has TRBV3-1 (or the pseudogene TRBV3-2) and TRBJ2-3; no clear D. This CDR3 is CASSQDPRGTDTQYF. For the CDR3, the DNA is TGTGCCAGCAGCCAAGATCCGCGAGGCACAGATACGCAGTATTTT.